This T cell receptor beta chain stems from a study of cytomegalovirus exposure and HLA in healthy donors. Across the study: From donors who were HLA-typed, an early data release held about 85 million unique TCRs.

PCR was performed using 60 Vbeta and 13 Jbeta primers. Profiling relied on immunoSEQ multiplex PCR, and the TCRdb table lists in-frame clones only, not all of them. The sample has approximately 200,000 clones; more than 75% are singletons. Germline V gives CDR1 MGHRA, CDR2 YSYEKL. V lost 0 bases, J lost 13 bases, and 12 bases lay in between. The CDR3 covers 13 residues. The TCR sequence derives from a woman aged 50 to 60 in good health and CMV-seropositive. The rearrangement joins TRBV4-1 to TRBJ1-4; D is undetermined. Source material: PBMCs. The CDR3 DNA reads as TGCGCCAGCAGCCAAGATACTTCGACGGGACTGTTTTTT. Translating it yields CASSQDTSTGLFF.